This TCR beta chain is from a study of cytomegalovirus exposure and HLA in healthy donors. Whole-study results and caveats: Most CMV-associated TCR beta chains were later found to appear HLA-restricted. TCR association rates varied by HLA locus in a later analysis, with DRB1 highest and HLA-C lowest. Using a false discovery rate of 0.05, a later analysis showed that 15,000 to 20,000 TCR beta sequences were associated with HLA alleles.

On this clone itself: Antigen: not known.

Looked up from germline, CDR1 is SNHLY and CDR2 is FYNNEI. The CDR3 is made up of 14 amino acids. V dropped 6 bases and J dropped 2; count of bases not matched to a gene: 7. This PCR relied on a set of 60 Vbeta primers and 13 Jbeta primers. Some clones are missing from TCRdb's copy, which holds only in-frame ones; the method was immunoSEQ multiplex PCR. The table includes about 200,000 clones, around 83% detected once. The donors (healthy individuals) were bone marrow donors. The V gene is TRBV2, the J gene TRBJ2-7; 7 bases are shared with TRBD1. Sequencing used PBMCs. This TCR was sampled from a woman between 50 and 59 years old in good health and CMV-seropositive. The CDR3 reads CASSQQGEPYEQYF. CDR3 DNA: TGTGCCAGCAGCCAGCAGGGGGAGCCCTACGAGCAGTACTTC.